This TCR beta chain was recorded in a study of T cells in women clearing cervical HPV infection. Study summary: Blood came at first lesion visit for cases, post-clearance for controls. Study-level results: Each sample's T-cell count was unknown, possibly confounding richness.

Deletions cut 7 bases from V and 4 bases from J, with 23 bases between. The germline CDR1 and CDR2 sequences are SNHLY and FYNNEI. This CDR3 has 16 amino acids. Assay: immunoSEQ multiplex PCR; the TCRdb copy retains only in-frame clones and omits some. The sample spans under 45,000 clones; the ten largest clones claim about 5%. Of note for this clone: Its target is not known. Sequencing ends 3 residues short of the CDR3 end; the germline J gene provides the rest.

This chain links TRBV2 with TRBJ2-7; possible D gene TRBD2, 5 bases. Sequencing input: blood buffy coat. This TCR was recovered from a woman aged 18 to 75 with a cervical HPV16 infection that either progressed to CIN3+ or cleared (not recorded which). The CDR3 here is CASKLPGGSDYYEQYF. The CDR3 DNA, read in part, is TGTGCCAGCAAGCTACCCGGTGGCAGCGACTATTACGAG.